A selection of T cell receptor beta chains follows, all from one sample in a study of regulatory T cells in long-lasting Graves disease. TCRdb recomputed calls from the multiplex PCR reads with MiXCR, one row per CDR3 protein. The data show about 470,000 distinct CDR3 sequences, roughly 21% seen once. This specimen consisted of peripheral blood mononuclear cells (PBMCs), obtained when the disease was refractory, from a patient treated with antithyroid drugs. The receptors come from a female donor with Graves disease. The CDR3 runs from the conserved cysteine through the conserved F or W. D genes are given only for firm matches. The size entry is marked missing in some rows and otherwise reads once, few, many or a size class.

j_call | v_call | clone_size | d_call | cdr3_nt | cdr3_aa
TRBJ1-4 | TRBV5-4 | many | TRBD1 | TGTGCCAGCAGCCAGGGACAGGGCACTAATGAAAAACTGTTTTTT | CASSQGQGTNEKLFF
TRBJ2-5 | TRBV7-2 | many | NA | TGTGCCAGCAGCTCGGGTTGGGAAGAGACCCAGTACTTC | CASSSGWEETQYF
TRBJ1-1 | TRBV12-3/TRBV12-4 | many | NA | TGTGCCAGCGGGCGGGGCACTGGCACTGAAGCTTTCTTT | CASGRGTGTEAFF
TRBJ2-7 | TRBV28 | few | NA | TGTGCCAGCAGTTTAGGGGTGCAGGGTAGCCACGAGCAGTACTTC | CASSLGVQGSHEQYF
TRBJ2-7 | TRBV5-4 | few | NA | TGTGCCAGCAGTAAGATGTCTTTTCCAGGAGCCGAGCAGTACTTC | CASSKMSFPGAEQYF
TRBJ1-1 | TRBV12-3/TRBV12-4 | many | NA | TGTGCCAGCAGAAGCTCGGGGGTAAATACTGAAGCTTTCTTT | CASRSSGVNTEAFF
TRBJ1-6 | TRBV2 | few | NA | TGTGCCAGCAGTGAGGCGGCCTTTAATTCACCCCTCCACTTT | CASSEAAFNSPLHF
TRBJ2-7 | TRBV5-4 | few | NA | TGTGCCAGCAGCGACGGGTGGGAGCAGTACTTC | CASSDGWEQYF
TRBJ1-6 | TRBV7-2 | few | NA | TGTGCCAGCAGCTTAGCCGGGGGATATTCACCCCTCCACTTT | CASSLAGGYSPLHF
TRBJ2-2 | TRBV28 | few | NA | TGTGCCAGCAGTCCCCTAATAATACAAACACTTTCGGGTACCGGGGAGCTGTTTTTT | CASSPLIIQTLSGTGELFF
TRBJ2-5 | TRBV11-2 | NA | TRBD1 | TGTGCCAGCAGCTTGGGACAGGGGGTAAAAGAGACCCAGTACTTC | CASSLGQGVKETQYF
TRBJ1-2 | TRBV5-1 | NA | NA | TGCGCCAGCAGCTTGGACTTGGGCCACTATGGCTACACCTTC | CASSLDLGHYGYTF
TRBJ1-1 | TRBV27 | many | NA | TGTGCCAGCTCTCCGGGGGGCGGCGGCACTGAAGCTTTCTTT | CASSPGGGGTEAFF
TRBJ1-6 | TRBV12-3/TRBV12-4 | many | NA | TGTGCCAGCAGTCACGGGGGCACCGAGGCTTCACCCCTCCACTTT | CASSHGGTEASPLHF
TRBJ1-3 | TRBV7-9 | few | TRBD1 | TGTGCCAGCAGCGACGACAGGGGCGCCGGAAACACCATATATTTT | CASSDDRGAGNTIYF
TRBJ1-1 | TRBV19 | few | TRBD1 | TGTGCCAGTAGTATCAGGACAGGGAGGAACACTGAAGCTTTCTTT | CASSIRTGRNTEAFF
TRBJ1-1 | TRBV11-1 | NA | TRBD1 | TGCGCCAGCAGCTTCGCAGGGGGTACCATGAACACTGAAGCTTTCTTT | CASSFAGGTMNTEAFF
TRBJ2-7 | TRBV20-1 | few | TRBD2 | TGCAGTGCTTTAAGCGGGGAGCGGGGCTACGAGCAGTACTTC | CSALSGERGYEQYF
TRBJ2-7 | TRBV28 | many | TRBD2 | TGTGCCAGCAGTTCAGGGACTACCCCCTTTGAGCAGTACTTC | CASSSGTTPFEQYF
TRBJ1-2 | TRBV19 | few | TRBD1 | TGTGCCAGTAGTACCCACCTCGACAGGGGGTTTGGTGGCTACACCTTC | CASSTHLDRGFGGYTF
TRBJ1-1 | TRBV29-1 | NA | NA | TGCAGCGTTGAAGGGCAGTTGAACACTGAAGCTTTCTTT | CSVEGQLNTEAFF
TRBJ2-5 | TRBV6-2/TRBV6-3 | many | TRBD1 | TGTGCCAGCACAAAAAACAGGGGTCAAGAGACCCAGTACTTC | CASTKNRGQETQYF
TRBJ2-7 | TRBV5-1 | many | TRBD2 | TGCGCCAGCAGACTAGCGGGAAAGCCCTACGAGCAGTACTTC | CASRLAGKPYEQYF
TRBJ2-7 | TRBV10-3 | many | NA | TGTGCCATCAGTGAGGTGGACGAGCAGTACTTC | CAISEVDEQYF
TRBJ1-4 | TRBV29-1 | few | NA | TGCAGCGTTCCCATCGGGGGGGCAACTAATGAAAAACTGTTTTTT | CSVPIGGATNEKLFF
TRBJ2-7 | TRBV7-3 | NA | NA | TGTGCCAGCAGCTACAAATTCTCCTACGAGCAGTACTTC | CASSYKFSYEQYF
TRBJ2-7 | TRBV7-2 | few | TRBD2 | TGTGCCAGCAGCTTAGCGGGACTAGCGGGTCCCTACGAGCAGTACTTC | CASSLAGLAGPYEQYF
TRBJ2-7 | TRBV9 | few | NA | TGTGCCAGCAGCGTAGCGGCCGGGGATGCCTACGAGCAGTACTTC | CASSVAAGDAYEQYF
TRBJ2-7 | TRBV27 | many | TRBD2 | TGTGCCAGCAGGACAACTAGCGGGAGCGTCTACGAGCAGTACTTC | CASRTTSGSVYEQYF
TRBJ2-5 | TRBV20-1 | many | NA | TGCAGTACCTTGGGGAAGGGAGGGGGCCAAGAGACCCAGTACTTC | CSTLGKGGGQETQYF
TRBJ2-2 | TRBV6-1 | few | TRBD2 | TGTGCCAGCAGTCAAATCGTACTAGCGGGAGACACCGGGGAGCTGTTTTTT | CASSQIVLAGDTGELFF
TRBJ1-1 | TRBV2 | many | NA | TGTGCCAGCAGTTGGACGTCTGAAGCTTTCTTT | CASSWTSEAFF
TRBJ2-2 | TRBV20-1 | once | NA | TGCAGTGCTAGAGGAACAGGGTCCGGGGAGCTGTTTTTT | CSARGTGSGELFF
TRBJ2-1 | TRBV19 | NA | NA | TGTGCCAGTAGCCCCATCTACAACAATGAGCAGTTCTTC | CASSPIYNNEQFF
TRBJ2-5 | TRBV3-1 | NA | TRBD2 | TGTGCCAGCAGCCAAGAGGCGGGGGGCCGGTACCAAGAGACCCAGTACTTC | CASSQEAGGRYQETQYF
TRBJ1-1 | TRBV11-3 | NA | NA | TGTGCCAGCAGCTTAGGACGGGGGCGGGCAGGACGCTACTGCACTGAAGCTTTCTTT | CASSLGRGRAGRYCTEAFF
TRBJ2-5 | TRBV7-2 | NA | TRBD2 | TGTGCCAGCAGCTTAGGGTCACTAGCGGGAGATGAAGAGACCCAGTACTTC | CASSLGSLAGDEETQYF
TRBJ1-6 | TRBV28 | many | NA | TGTGCCAGCAGTTTACCCACAGGAGGAAATAATTCACCCCTCCACTTT | CASSLPTGGNNSPLHF
TRBJ2-7 | TRBV13 | NA | NA | TGTGCCAGCAGCTTACTGGGACATGAGGGCTACGAGCAGTACTTC | CASSLLGHEGYEQYF
TRBJ1-5 | TRBV19 | NA | NA | TGTGCCAGTACCCAGGGGCAGACCTGGGGGAATCAGCCCCAGCATTTT | CASTQGQTWGNQPQHF
TRBJ1-2 | TRBV28 | many | NA | TGTGCCAGCTTCAGGCCGGGGAACTATGGCTACACCTTC | CASFRPGNYGYTF
TRBJ2-5 | TRBV9 | few | NA | TGTGCCAGCAGCGTAGGGATGGAAGGGGTCAAGGAGACCCAGTACTTC | CASSVGMEGVKETQYF
TRBJ2-2 | TRBV6-1 | few | NA | TGTGCCAGCACTTCCGCTTCGGGTCACACCGGGGAGCTGTTTTTT | CASTSASGHTGELFF
TRBJ2-7 | TRBV4-3 | NA | TRBD2 | TGCGCCAGCAGCCAAAAATTAATAGCGGGAGATTTGCCCTACGAGCAGTACTTC | CASSQKLIAGDLPYEQYF
TRBJ1-6 | TRBV20-1 | many | NA | TGCAGTGCTAGTAATGGGGGCCGCAATTCACCCCTCCACTTT | CSASNGGRNSPLHF
TRBJ1-6 | TRBV28 | many | TRBD1 | TGTGCCAGCAACCCCGGACAGGGACATTCACCCCTCCACTTT | CASNPGQGHSPLHF
TRBJ1-2 | TRBV6-5 | few | NA | TGTGCCAGCAGTTACAGACAGTATGATGGCTACACCTTC | CASSYRQYDGYTF
TRBJ2-5 | TRBV2 | many | NA | TGTGCCAGCAGTGAAGGGTTAGGGATGATTGGGACCCAGTACTTC | CASSEGLGMIGTQYF
TRBJ1-1 | TRBV6-2/TRBV6-3 | many | NA | TGTGCCAGCAGTTACGCAACTTCGGGGGGCACTGAAGCTTTCTTT | CASSYATSGGTEAFF
TRBJ1-2 | TRBV29-1 | NA | NA | TGCAGCGTTGCCGGGGGGGACTATGGCTACACCTTC | CSVAGGDYGYTF
TRBJ2-2 | TRBV2 | NA | TRBD1 | TGTGCCAGCAGTTACACCAGGGGGACCACCGGGGAGCTGTTTTTT | CASSYTRGTTGELFF
TRBJ1-5 | TRBV6-1 | many | NA | TGTGCCAGCAGTAAAAGTCAGTTGGCGCCCCAGCATTTT | CASSKSQLAPQHF
TRBJ1-5 | TRBV20-1 | few | NA | TGCAGTGCTAGAGACCGCGCCGGGACCATAACATATCAGCCCCAGCATTTT | CSARDRAGTITYQPQHF
TRBJ2-6 | TRBV4-1 | NA | NA | TGCGCCAGCAGCCAACCGGAAGGGGCAGGGGTCGGGGCCAACGTCCTGACTTTC | CASSQPEGAGVGANVLTF
TRBJ2-5 | TRBV7-9 | NA | NA | TGTGCCAGCAGCTTGGTGACCGTTGTAGGTCGGGGGACCCAGTACTTC | CASSLVTVVGRGTQYF